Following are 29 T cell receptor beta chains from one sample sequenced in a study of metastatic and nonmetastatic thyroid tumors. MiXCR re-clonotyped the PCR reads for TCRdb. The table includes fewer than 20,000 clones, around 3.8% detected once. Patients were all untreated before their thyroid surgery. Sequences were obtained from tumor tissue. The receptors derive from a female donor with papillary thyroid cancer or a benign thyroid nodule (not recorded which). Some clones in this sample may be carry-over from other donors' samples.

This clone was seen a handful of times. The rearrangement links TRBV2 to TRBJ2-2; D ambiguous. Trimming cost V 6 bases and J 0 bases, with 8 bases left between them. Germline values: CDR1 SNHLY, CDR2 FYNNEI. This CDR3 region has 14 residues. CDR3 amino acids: CASRAYANTGELFF. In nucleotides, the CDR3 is TGTGCCAGCAGGGCTTACGCGAACACCGGGGAGCTGTTTTTT. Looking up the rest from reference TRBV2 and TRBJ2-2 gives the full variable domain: EPEVTQTPSHQVTQMGQEVILRCVPISNHLYFYWYRQILGQKVEFLVSFYNNEISEKSEIFDDQFSVERPDGSNFTLKIRSTKLEDSAMYFCASRAYANTGELFFGEGSRLTVL.

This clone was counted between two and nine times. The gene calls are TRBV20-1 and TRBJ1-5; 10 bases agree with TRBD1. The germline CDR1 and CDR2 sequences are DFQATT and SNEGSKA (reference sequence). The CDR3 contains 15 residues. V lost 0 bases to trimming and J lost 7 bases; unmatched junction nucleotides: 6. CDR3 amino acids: CSAREGTGERQPQHF. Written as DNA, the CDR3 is TGCAGTGCTAGAGAAGGGACAGGGGAGAGGCAGCCCCAGCATTTT.

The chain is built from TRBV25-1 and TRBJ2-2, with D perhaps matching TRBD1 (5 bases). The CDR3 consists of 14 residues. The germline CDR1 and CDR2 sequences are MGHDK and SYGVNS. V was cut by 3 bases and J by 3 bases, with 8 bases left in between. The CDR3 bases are TGTGCCAGCAGTGACGGCAGGGACACCGGGGAGCTGTTTTTT. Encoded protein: CASSDGRDTGELFF.

The CDR3 DNA reads TGTGCCAGCAGTTTAGTCGGCAAAAGCTCTGAAGCTTTCTTT. It codes for CASSLVGKSSEAFF. The chain couples TRBV12-3 or TRBV12-4 to TRBJ1-1; no clear D gene. The CDR3 length is 14 residues. Trimming stripped 1 base from V and 6 bases from J, with 12 bases between.

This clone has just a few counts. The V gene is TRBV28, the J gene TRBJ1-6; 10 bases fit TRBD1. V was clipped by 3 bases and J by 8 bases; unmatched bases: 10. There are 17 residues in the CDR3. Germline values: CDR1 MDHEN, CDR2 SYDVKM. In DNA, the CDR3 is TGTGCCAGCAGTTTGTTGGGACAGGGGCAGTTTGATTCACCCCTCCACTTT. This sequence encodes CASSLLGQGQFDSPLHF.

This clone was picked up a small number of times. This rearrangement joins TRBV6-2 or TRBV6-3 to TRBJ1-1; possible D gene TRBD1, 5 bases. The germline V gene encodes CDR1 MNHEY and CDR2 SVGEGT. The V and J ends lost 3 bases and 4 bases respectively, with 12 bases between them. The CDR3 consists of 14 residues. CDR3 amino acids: CASSYSQGGTEAFF. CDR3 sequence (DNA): TGTGCCAGCAGTTATAGTCAGGGCGGCACTGAAGCTTTCTTT.

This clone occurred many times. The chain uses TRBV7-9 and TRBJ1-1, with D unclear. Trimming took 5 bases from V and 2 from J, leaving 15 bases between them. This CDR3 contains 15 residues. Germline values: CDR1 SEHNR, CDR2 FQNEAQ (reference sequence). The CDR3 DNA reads TGTGCCAGCAGCCCCCAAATAGGGTTTAACACTGAAGCTTTCTTT. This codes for CASSPQIGFNTEAFF.

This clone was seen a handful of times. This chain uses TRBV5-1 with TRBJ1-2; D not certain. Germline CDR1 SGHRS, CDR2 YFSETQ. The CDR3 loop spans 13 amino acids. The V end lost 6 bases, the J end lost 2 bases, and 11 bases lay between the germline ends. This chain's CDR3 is CASNEGGNYGYTF. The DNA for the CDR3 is TGCGCCAGCAATGAGGGAGGAAACTATGGCTACACCTTC.

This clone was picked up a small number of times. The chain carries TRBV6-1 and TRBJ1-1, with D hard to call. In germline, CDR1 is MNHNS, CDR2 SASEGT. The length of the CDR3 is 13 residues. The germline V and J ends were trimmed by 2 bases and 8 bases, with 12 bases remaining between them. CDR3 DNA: TGTGCCAGCAGTGAATGGAGGACGGACGAAGCTTTCTTT. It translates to CASSEWRTDEAFF.

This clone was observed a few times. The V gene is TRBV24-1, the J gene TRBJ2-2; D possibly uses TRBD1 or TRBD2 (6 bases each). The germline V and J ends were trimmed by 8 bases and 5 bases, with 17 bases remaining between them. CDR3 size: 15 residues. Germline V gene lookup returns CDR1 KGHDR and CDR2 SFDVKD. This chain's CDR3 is CATKWIGGRTGELFF. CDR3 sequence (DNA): TGTGCCACCAAATGGATTGGGGGGCGGACCGGGGAGCTGTTTTTT.

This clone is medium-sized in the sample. The CDR3 coding sequence is TGTGCCAGCAACGAGCAGTTCTTC. Its protein product is CASNEQFF. This chain connects TRBV12-3 or TRBV12-4 to TRBJ2-1; D unclear. The V end lost 7 bases, the J end lost 10 bases, and 2 bases lay between the germline ends. The CDR3 sequence is 8 residues long.

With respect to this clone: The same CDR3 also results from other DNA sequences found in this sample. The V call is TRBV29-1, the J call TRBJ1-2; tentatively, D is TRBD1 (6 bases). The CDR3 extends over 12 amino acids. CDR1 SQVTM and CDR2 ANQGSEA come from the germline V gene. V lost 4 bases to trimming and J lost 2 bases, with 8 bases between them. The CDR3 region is CSVVGGNYGYTF. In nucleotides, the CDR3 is TGCAGCGTTGTAGGGGGAAACTATGGCTACACCTTC.

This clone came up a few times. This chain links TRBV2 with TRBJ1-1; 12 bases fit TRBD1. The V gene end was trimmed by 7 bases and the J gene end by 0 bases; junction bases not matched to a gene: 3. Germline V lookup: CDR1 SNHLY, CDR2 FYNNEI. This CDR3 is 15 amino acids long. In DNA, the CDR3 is TGTGCCAGCAAAGGGACAGGGGGCATGAACACTGAAGCTTTCTTT. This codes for CASKGTGGMNTEAFF.

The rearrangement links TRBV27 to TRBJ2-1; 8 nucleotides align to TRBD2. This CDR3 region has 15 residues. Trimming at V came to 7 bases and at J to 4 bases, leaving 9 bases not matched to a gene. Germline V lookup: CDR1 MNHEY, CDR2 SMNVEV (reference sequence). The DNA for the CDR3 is TGTGCCAGCATGGTTAGCGGGACACCGTACAATGAGCAGTTCTTC. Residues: CASMVSGTPYNEQFF.

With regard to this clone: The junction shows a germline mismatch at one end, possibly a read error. CDR3 sequence: CAISYSYTQGRRNEQFF. DNA of the CDR3: TGTGCCATCAGTTACTCGTATACACAGGGTAGAAGAAATGAGCAGTTCTTC. This rearrangement joins TRBV6-9 to TRBJ2-1; a weak D match, TRBD1 (6 bases). The CDR3 runs to 17 residues. Germline V gene data show CDR1 as MNHGY and CDR2 as SVAAGI.

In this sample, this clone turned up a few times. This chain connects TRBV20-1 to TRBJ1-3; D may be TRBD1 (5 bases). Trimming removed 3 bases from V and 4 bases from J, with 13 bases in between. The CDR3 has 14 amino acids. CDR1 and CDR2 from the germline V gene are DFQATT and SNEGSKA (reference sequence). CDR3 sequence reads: CSARVGRVGNTIYF. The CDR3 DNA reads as TGCAGTGCTAGGGTCGGCAGGGTCGGAAACACCATATATTTT.

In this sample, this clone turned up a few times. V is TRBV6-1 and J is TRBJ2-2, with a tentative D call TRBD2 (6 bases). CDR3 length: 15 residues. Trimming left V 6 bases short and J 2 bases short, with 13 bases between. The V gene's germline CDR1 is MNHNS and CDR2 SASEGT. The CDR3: CASSPGGTNTGELFF. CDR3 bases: TGTGCCAGCAGCCCCGGCGGGACCAACACCGGGGAGCTGTTTTTT.

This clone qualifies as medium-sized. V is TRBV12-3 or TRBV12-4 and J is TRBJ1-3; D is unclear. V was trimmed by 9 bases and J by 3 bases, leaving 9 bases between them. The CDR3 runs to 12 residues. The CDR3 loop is CASWPFGNTIYF. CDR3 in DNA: TGTGCCAGTTGGCCCTTTGGAAACACCATATATTTT.

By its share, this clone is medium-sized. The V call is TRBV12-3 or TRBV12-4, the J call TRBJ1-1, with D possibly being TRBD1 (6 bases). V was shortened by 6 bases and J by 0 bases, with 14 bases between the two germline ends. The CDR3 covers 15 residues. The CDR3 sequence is CASSGWGAVNTEAFF. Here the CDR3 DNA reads TGTGCCAGCAGCGGTTGGGGGGCTGTGAACACTGAAGCTTTCTTT.

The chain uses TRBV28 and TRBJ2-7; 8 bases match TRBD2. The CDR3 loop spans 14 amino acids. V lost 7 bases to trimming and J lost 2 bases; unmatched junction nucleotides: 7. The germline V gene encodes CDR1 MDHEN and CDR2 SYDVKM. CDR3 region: CASTPIAGPYEQYF. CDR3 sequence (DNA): TGTGCCAGCACCCCAATAGCGGGACCCTACGAGCAGTACTTC.

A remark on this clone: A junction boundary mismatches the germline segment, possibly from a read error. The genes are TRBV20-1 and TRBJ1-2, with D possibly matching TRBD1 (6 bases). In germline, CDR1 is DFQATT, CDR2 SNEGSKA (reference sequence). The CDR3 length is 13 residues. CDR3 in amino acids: CSAQEGGNYGYAF. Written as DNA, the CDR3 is TGCAGTGCCCAAGAGGGGGGAAACTATGGCTACGCCTTC.

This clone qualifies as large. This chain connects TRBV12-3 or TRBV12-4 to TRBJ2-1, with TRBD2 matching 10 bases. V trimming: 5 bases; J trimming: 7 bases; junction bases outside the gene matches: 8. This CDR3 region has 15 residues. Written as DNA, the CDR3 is TGTGCCAGCAGTCACGCTAGCGGGAGCTATAATGAGCAGTTCTTC. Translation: CASSHASGSYNEQFF.

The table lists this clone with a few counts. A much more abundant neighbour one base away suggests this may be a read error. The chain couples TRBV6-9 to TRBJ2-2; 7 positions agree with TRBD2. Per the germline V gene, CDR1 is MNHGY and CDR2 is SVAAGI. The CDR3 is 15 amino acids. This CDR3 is CASSYRGRAGGELFF. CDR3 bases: TGTGCCAGCAGTTACCGTGGGAGGGCCGGAGGGGAGTTGTTTTTT.

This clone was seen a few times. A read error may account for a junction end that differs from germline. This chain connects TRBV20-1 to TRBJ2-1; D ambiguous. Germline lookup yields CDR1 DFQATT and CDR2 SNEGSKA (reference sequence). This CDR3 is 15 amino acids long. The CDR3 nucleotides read TGCAGTGCCAGAGACGACCGGACCCAATACAATGAGCAGTTCTTC. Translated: CSARDDRTQYNEQFF.

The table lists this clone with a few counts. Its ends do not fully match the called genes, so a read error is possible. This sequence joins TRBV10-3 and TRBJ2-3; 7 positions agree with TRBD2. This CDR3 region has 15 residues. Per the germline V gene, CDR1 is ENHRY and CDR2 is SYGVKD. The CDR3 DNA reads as TGTGCCATCGGTGAGGGGAGGGCCGGGACAGATACGCAGTATTTT. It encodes CAIGEGRAGTDTQYF.

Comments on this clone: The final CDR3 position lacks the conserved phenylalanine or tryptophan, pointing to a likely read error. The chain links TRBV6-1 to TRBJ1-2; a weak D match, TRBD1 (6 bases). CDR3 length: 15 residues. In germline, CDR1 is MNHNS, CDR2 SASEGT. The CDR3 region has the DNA TGTGCCCGCAGTGCCGGGACACGCCTGAGGGGTGGCTACACCTTA. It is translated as CARSAGTRLRGGYTL.

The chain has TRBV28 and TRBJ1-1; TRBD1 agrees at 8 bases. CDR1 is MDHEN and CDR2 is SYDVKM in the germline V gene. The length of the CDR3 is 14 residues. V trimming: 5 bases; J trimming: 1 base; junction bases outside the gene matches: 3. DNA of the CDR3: TGTGCCAGCAGTCAAGGGACAGGGAACACTGAAGCTTTCTTT. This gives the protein CASSQGTGNTEAFF.

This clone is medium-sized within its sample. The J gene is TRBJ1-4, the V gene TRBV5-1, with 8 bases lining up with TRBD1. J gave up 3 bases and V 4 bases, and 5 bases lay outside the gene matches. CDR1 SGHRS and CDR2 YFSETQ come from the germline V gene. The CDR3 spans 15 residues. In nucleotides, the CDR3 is TGCGCCAGCAGCAGGGGACAGGCTTCTAATGAAAAACTGTTTTTT. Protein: CASSRGQASNEKLFF.

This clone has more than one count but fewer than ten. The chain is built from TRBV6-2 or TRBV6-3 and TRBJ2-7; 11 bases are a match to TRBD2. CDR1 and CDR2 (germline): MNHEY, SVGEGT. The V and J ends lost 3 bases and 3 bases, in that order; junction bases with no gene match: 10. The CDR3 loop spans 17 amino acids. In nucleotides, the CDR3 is TGTGCCAGCAGTTATACTAGCGGGAGTACCCTTTACTACGAGCAGTACTTC. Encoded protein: CASSYTSGSTLYYEQYF.